The 10 T cell receptor beta chains given below trace back to one sample, sequenced in a study of identifying expanded T cells in peripheral blood. Sequencing used immunoSEQ multiplex PCR; TCRdb keeps in-frame clones, though not all of them. Of about 78,000 clones listed, 84% are singletons. Material: blood. These TCRs come from a person aged 18 to 70 in good health.

The CDR3 protein is CASSQEGGGLAGWDTQYF. The CDR3 region has the DNA TGCGCCAGCAGCCAAGAAGGAGGAGGACTAGCGGGATGGGATACGCAGTATTTT. This sequence joins TRBV4-3 and TRBJ2-3; 12 nucleotides match TRBD2. The ends lost 0 bases at V and 6 bases at J; junction bases unmatched: 10. This CDR3 region has 18 residues. Germline CDR1 and CDR2: LGHNA and YSLEER.

This clone was detected only once. The chain joins TRBV5-1 to TRBJ2-5; no definite D call. V lost 2 bases to trimming and J lost 0 bases, with 5 bases between them. The CDR3 is made up of 13 amino acids. The germline CDR1 and CDR2 sequences are SGHRS and YFSETQ. Here the CDR3 DNA reads TGCGCCAGCAGCTTATCGAACCAAGAGACCCAGTACTTC. It is translated as CASSLSNQETQYF.

This clone was recorded at least ten times. This rearrangement joins TRBV6-5 to TRBJ1-5, with D possibly matching TRBD1 (5 bases). CDR1 MNHEY and CDR2 SVGAGI come from the germline V gene. There are 15 residues in the CDR3. Trimming cost V 6 bases and J 3 bases, with 15 bases left between them. Here the CDR3 reads CASRPQGPSNQPQHF. The CDR3 DNA follows: TGTGCCAGCAGACCCCAGGGTCCCTCCAATCAGCCCCAGCATTTT.

This chain joins TRBV10-3 and TRBJ2-2; D perhaps matches TRBD1 (6 bases). Germline CDR1 and CDR2: ENHRY and SYGVKD. The CDR3 has 17 residues. Trimming removed 3 bases at V and 6 bases at J, with 20 bases between. Written as DNA, the CDR3 is TGTGCCATCAGTGATCAAACGGACAGAAAGGCGTCCGGGGAGCTGTTTTTT. Translation: CAISDQTDRKASGELFF.

This rearrangement joins TRBV2 to TRBJ2-5; D remains unclear. Germline CDR1 SNHLY, CDR2 FYNNEI. Trimming cost V 4 bases and J 5 bases, with 17 bases left between them. The CDR3 has 15 amino acids. The CDR3 DNA sequence: TGTGCCAGCAGTGCCTCGCTGGGCCTCCGGGAGACCCAGTACTTC. Protein product: CASSASLGLRETQYF.

The chain employs TRBV9 and TRBJ2-1; 11 bases align to TRBD2. V shed 3 bases, J shed 2 bases, and the junction held 4 bases outside the gene matches. The CDR3 is 16 amino acids. Per the germline V gene, CDR1 is SGDLS and CDR2 is YYNGEE. The CDR3 bases are TGTGCCAGCAGCGCTTTGACTAGCGGGACCTACAATGAGCAGTTCTTC. Translating gives CASSALTSGTYNEQFF.

The chain uses TRBV5-1 and TRBJ2-2; possible D gene TRBD2, 6 bases. Trimming cost V 7 bases and J 0 bases, with 19 bases left between them. Germline assignment: CDR1 SGHRS and CDR2 YFSETQ. This CDR3 comprises 17 residues. Here the CDR3 DNA reads TGCGCCAGCCGTAGACCAAGGGACTTATCGAACACCGGGGAGCTGTTTTTT. Its protein is CASRRPRDLSNTGELFF. Variable domain in full (rest from reference TRBV5-1 and TRBJ2-2): KAGVTQTPRYLIKTRGQQVTLSCSPISGHRSVSWYQQTPGQGLQFLFEYFSETQRNKGNFPGRFSGRQFSNSRSEMNVSTLELGDSALYLCASRRPRDLSNTGELFFGEGSRLTVL.

This clone was seen only once. V is TRBV4-1 and J is TRBJ1-1; D may be TRBD1 (5 bases). Trimming pared 4 bases from V and 6 bases from J, leaving 18 bases between. The CDR3 runs 15 residues. Germline V gives CDR1 MGHRA, CDR2 YSYEKL. CDR3 DNA sequence: TGCGCCAGCAGCCCGTTACCCACCGGGGGGGCTGAAGCTTTCTTT. This codes for CASSPLPTGGAEAFF.

This sequence joins TRBV28 and TRBJ1-1, with 7 positions matching TRBD1. Germline trimming cut 5 bases from V and 1 base from J; bases unmatched to any gene: 4. This CDR3 is 14 amino acids long. The germline CDR1 and CDR2 sequences are MDHEN and SYDVKM. The CDR3 reads CASSAGGANTEAFF. The CDR3 DNA follows: TGTGCCAGCAGTGCAGGGGGGGCGAACACTGAAGCTTTCTTT.

The rearrangement uses TRBV10-3 and TRBJ1-2; 8 nucleotides align to TRBD1. Unmatched junction bases numbered 11, after V lost 10 bases and J lost 1 base. The CDR3 is 15 residues long. Germline CDR1 reads ENHRY; CDR2 reads SYGVKD. Here the CDR3 reads CATFNQGASNYGYTF. The CDR3 DNA reads as TGTGCCACCTTTAACCAGGGGGCGAGTAACTATGGCTACACCTTC.